This record covers a single T cell receptor beta chain. Its antigen remains unknown. V lost 6 bases and J 6 bases, leaving 21 bases between the germline ends. The germline V gene encodes CDR1 MNHEY and CDR2 SMNVEV (reference sequence). The CDR3 contains 15 residues. This record belongs to a study of beta chain features in type 1 diabetes. Across the whole study: No age, gender or cell yield differences were seen between patients and healthy donors.

Points from the study as a whole: Fewer junction insertions and more nucleotide deletions appeared in type 1 diabetes patients. Significant though moderate, a shortening of TCRB CDR3s appeared in all four CD4+ subsets of Type 1 diabetes patients.

Isolated RNA was reverse transcribed in full, so expressed TCRB transcripts were sequenced. Repertoires were generated with immunoSEQ multiplex PCR, while TCRdb's copy carries only in-frame clones and drops some. The table includes 600,000 to 700,000 clones, 9.5% to 15% detected once. This TCR derives from a man aged 30 to 39 with type 1 diabetes. Sequenced: naive CD4+ T cells from blood. V and J are TRBV27 and TRBJ2-7; the D gene is possibly TRBD1 (8 bases). CDR3: CASSPYDRGGSEQYF. In DNA form, the CDR3 reads TGTGCCAGCAGCCCATATGACAGGGGAGGGAGCGAGCAGTACTTC.